Presented here are 8 T cell receptor beta chains from one specimen sequenced in a study of blood T cell repertoires in COVID-19. Libraries were prepared by immunoSEQ multiplex PCR; TCRdb keeps only in-frame clonotypes and omits some of them. The sample has fewer than 350,000 clones, around nine tenths seen once. Sequenced sample: peripheral blood. The receptors shown here come from a man aged 35 to 55 with active or convalescent COVID-19.

The rearrangement joins TRBV7-3 to TRBJ1-1; 7 positions match TRBD1. Germline assignment: CDR1 SGHTA and CDR2 FQGTGA. The CDR3 covers 15 residues. Trimming took 3 bases from V and 1 from J; bases not matched to a gene: 5. The CDR3 spells CASSFWTGRNTEAFF. As DNA, the CDR3 is TGTGCCAGCAGCTTCTGGACAGGACGGAACACTGAAGCTTTCTTT.

The chain uses TRBV2 and TRBJ2-7; D call uncertain. The CDR3 spans 12 residues. Germline V gives CDR1 SNHLY, CDR2 FYNNEI. The V and J ends lost 0 bases and 6 bases respectively, with 6 bases between them. The CDR3 here is CASSEARIEQYF. DNA for the CDR3: TGTGCCAGCAGTGAAGCGCGCATCGAGCAGTACTTC.

The chain employs TRBV6-1 and TRBJ2-7; D not certain. Per the germline V gene, CDR1 is MNHNS and CDR2 is SASEGT. Trimming cost V 1 base and J 0 bases, with 10 bases left between them. The CDR3 has 15 residues. CDR3: CASSEVGVRSYEQYF. CDR3 nucleotides: TGTGCCAGCAGTGAAGTGGGCGTCCGCTCCTACGAGCAGTACTTC.

V gene TRBV6-5 combines with J gene TRBJ1-1; 8 bases fit TRBD1. Germline CDR1 and CDR2: MNHEY and SVGAGI. V shed 7 bases, J shed 1 base, and the junction held 5 bases outside the gene matches. The CDR3 is 14 residues long. The CDR3 spells CASTLGTGNTEAFF. As DNA, the CDR3 is TGTGCCAGCACCCTCGGGACAGGGAACACTGAAGCTTTCTTT.

This sequence joins TRBV2 and TRBJ2-3, with D possibly TRBD2 on 5 matching bases. The ends were cut back, 10 bases at V and 5 bases at J, with 13 bases in the middle. Germline-derived CDR1 and CDR2 are SNHLY and FYNNEI. The CDR3 length is 12 residues. CDR3 region: CATRLAGDTQYF. The CDR3 region has the DNA TGTGCCACCCGACTGGCGGGAGATACGCAGTATTTT.

This chain uses TRBV30 with TRBJ2-3; the match to TRBD2 covers 8 bases. The V gene end was trimmed by 0 bases and the J gene end by 4 bases; junction bases not matched to a gene: 3. CDR1 is GTSNPN and CDR2 is SVGIG in the germline V gene (reference sequence). The CDR3 is 14 amino acids. The CDR3 protein is CAWSVASGSDTQYF. Written as DNA, the CDR3 is TGTGCCTGGAGTGTGGCTAGCGGGTCAGATACGCAGTATTTT.

This clone came up a few times. The V call is TRBV6-1, the J call TRBJ1-1; D not certain. The germline gives CDR1 MNHNS, CDR2 SASEGT. V was cut by 2 bases and J by 4 bases, with 14 bases left in between. This CDR3 region has 15 residues. As DNA, the CDR3 is TGTGCCAGCAGTGAAAGGCCCGCGAGGAGCACTGAAGCTTTCTTT. It codes for CASSERPARSTEAFF.

The chain has TRBV27 and TRBJ1-2, with TRBD1 as a possible D gene (6 bases). Trimming pared 5 bases from V and 7 bases from J, leaving 11 bases between. The CDR3 consists of 12 residues. The germline CDR1 and CDR2 sequences are MNHEY and SMNVEV (reference sequence). The CDR3 here is CASSQGTTGYTF. The CDR3 coding sequence is TGTGCCAGCAGTCAGGGGACGACTGGCTACACCTTC.